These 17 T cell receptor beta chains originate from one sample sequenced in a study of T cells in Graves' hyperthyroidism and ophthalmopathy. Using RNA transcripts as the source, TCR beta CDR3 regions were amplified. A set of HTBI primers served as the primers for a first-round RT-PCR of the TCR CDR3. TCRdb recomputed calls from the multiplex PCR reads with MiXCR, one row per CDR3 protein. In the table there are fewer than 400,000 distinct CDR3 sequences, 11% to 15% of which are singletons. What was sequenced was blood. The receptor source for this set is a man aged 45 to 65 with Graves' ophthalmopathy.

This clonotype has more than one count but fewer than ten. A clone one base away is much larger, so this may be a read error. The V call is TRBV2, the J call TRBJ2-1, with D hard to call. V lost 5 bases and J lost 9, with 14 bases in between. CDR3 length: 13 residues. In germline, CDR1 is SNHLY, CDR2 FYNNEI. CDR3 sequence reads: CASSTFPRREQFF. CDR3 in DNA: TGTGCCAGCAGTACTTTCCCCCGTCGTGAGCAGTTCTTC.

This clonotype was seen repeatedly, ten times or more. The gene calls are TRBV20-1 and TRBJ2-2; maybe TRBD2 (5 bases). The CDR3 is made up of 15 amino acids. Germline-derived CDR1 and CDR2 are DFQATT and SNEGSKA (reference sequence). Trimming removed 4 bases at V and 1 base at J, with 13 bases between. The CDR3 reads CSAKNGGRNTGELFF. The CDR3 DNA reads TGCAGTGCTAAAAATGGCGGGCGGAACACCGGGGAGCTGTTTTTT.

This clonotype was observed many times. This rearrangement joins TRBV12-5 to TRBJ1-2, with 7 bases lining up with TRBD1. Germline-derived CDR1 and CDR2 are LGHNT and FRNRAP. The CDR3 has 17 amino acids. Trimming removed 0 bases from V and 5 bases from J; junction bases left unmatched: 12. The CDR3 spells CASGLVRYRDRTYGYTF. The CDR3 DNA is TGTGCTAGTGGTTTGGTACGATATAGGGACAGAACTTATGGCTACACCTTC.

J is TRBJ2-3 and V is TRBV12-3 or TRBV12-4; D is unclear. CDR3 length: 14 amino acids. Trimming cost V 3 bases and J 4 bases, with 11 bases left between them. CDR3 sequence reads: CASSFMENPDTQYF. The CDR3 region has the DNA TGTGCCAGCAGTTTTATGGAGAACCCAGATACGCAGTATTTT.

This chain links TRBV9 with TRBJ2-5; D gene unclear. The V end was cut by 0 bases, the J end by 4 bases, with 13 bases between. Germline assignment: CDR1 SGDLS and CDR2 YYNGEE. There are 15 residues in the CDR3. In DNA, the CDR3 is TGTGCCAGCAGCGTAGAGGCTACCTGGAGAGAGACCCAGTACTTC. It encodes CASSVEATWRETQYF.

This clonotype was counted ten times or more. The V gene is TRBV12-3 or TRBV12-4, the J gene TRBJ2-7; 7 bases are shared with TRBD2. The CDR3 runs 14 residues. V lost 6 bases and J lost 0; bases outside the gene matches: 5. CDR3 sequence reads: CASRGGTSSYEQYF. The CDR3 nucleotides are TGTGCCAGCAGGGGGGGGACCAGCTCCTACGAGCAGTACTTC.

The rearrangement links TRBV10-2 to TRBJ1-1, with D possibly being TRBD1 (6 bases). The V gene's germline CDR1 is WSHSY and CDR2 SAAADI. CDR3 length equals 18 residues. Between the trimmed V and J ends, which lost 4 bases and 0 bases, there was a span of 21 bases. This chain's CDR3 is CASSGTQGFRSVNTEAFF. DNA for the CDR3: TGCGCCAGCAGTGGTACACAGGGATTCAGGAGCGTGAACACTGAAGCTTTCTTT.

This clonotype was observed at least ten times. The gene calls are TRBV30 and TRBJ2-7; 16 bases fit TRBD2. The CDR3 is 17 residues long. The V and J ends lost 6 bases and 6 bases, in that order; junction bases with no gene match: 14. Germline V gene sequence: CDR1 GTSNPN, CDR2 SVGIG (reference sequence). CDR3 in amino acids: CACAGLAGGFSSGEQYF. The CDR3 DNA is TGTGCCTGCGCGGGACTAGCGGGAGGGTTTTCATCGGGCGAGCAGTACTTC.

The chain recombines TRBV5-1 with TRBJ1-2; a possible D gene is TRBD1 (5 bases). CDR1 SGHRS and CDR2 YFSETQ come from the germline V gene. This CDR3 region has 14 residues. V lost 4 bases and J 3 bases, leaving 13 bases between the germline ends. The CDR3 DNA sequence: TGCGCCAGCAGCCCGGACGGGACTGACTATGGCTACACCTTC. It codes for CASSPDGTDYGYTF.

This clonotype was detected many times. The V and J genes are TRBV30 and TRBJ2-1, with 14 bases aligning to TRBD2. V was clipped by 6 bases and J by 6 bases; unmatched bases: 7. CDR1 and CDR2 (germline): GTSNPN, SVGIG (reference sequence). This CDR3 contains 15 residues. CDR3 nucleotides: TGTGCCTGCTATGGGACTAGCGGGAGTGGCAATGAGCAGTTCTTC. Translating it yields CACYGTSGSGNEQFF. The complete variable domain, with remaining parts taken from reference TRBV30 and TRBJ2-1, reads SQTIHQWPATLVQPVGSPLSLECTVEGTSNPNLYWYRQAAGRGLQLLFYSVGIGQISSEVPQNLSASRPQDRQFILSSKKLLLSDSGFYLCACYGTSGSGNEQFFGPGTRLTVL.

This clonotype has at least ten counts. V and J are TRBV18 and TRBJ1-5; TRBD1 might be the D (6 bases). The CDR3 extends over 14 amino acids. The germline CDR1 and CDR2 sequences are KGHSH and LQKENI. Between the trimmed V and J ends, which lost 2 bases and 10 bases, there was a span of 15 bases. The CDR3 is CASSPTKGVVPQHF. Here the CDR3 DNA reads TGTGCCAGCTCACCAACCAAGGGGGTTGTTCCCCAGCATTTT.

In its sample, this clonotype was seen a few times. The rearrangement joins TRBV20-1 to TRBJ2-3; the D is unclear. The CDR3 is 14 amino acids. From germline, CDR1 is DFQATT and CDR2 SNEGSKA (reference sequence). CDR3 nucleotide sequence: TGCAGCCTATTGGCGGAGACTAGCACAGATACGCAGTATTTT. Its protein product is CSLLAETSTDTQYF.

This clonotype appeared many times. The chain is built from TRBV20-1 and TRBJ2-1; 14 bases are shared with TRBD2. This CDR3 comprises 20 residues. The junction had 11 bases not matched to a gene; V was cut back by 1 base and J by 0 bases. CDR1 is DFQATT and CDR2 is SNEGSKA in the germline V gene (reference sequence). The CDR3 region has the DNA TGCAGTGCTAGAGGGACTAGCGGGAGGAGCCCGCCTGACTCCTACAATGAGCAGTTCTTC. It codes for CSARGTSGRSPPDSYNEQFF.

CDR3 coding DNA: TGTGCCACCTCATCGGGGGGCTCCTACGAGCAGTACTTC. This encodes CATSSGGSYEQYF. The chain combines TRBV19 with TRBJ2-7; 7 bases line up with TRBD2. Germline trimming cut 10 bases from V and 0 bases from J; bases unmatched to any gene: 6. The germline gives CDR1 LNHDA, CDR2 SQIVND (reference sequence). The CDR3 totals 13 residues.

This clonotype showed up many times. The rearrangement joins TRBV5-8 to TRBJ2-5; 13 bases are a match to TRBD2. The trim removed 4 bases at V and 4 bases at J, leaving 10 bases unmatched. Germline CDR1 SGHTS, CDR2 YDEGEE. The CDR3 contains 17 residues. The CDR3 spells CASSRGPGLAGRETQYF. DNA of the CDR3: TGTGCCAGCAGCCGTGGTCCGGGACTAGCGGGACGAGAGACCCAGTACTTC.

CDR3 in amino acids: CSAEGLAGAGELFF. As DNA, the CDR3 is TGCAGTGCGGAGGGACTAGCGGGAGCCGGGGAGCTGTTTTTT. The chain couples TRBV20-1 to TRBJ2-2, with TRBD2 identical over 14 bases. CDR1 and CDR2 (germline): DFQATT, SNEGSKA (reference sequence). The CDR3 is made up of 14 amino acids. V dropped 6 bases and J dropped 6; count of bases not matched to a gene: 3.

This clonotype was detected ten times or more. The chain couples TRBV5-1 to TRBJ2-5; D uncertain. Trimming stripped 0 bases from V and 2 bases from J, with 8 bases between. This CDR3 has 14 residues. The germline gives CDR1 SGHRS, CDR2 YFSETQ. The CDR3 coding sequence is TGCGCCAGCAGCTTGGTGGGCGGACAAGAGACCCAGTACTTC. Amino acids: CASSLVGGQETQYF.